A selection of T cell receptor beta chains follows, all from one sample in a study of Graves' ophthalmopathy and Graves' hyperthyroidism. Each CDR3 protein gets one entry after TCRdb re-called the multiplex PCR reads with MiXCR. The sample includes more than 550,000 distinct CDR3 sequences, more than 40% seen only once; the top ten take roughly 3.5%. Sequencing input: peripheral blood. Every receptor here comes from an adult man with Graves' ophthalmopathy. The CDR3 runs from the conserved cysteine through the conserved F or W. Size tells how often a clone was seen (once, few, many) or the class of an expanded clone, and some rows leave it out.

V gene	clone size	J gene	CDR3 length	CDR3 protein
TRBV20-1	many	TRBJ2-5	15	CSASYVGADQETQYF
TRBV20-1	once	TRBJ2-5	15	CSAVTGGPKQETQYF
TRBV7-9	.	TRBJ1-4	11	CASSLAGVLFF
TRBV4-2	few	TRBJ1-4	16	CASSRGLGTGDEKLFF
TRBV10-2	many	TRBJ2-2	14	CASSGEQGTGELFF
TRBV7-2	many	TRBJ2-7	14	CASSSGLAGGEQYF
TRBV25-1	many	TRBJ1-2	14	CASSEYPGSSGYTF
TRBV7-9	.	TRBJ1-4	13	CASSDTGGEKLFF
TRBV18	.	TRBJ1-1	16	CASSARTGPMNTEAFF
TRBV19	few	TRBJ1-5	12	CASSIDLQPQHF
TRBV20-1	few	TRBJ1-2	14	CSARDLDRLTDYTF
TRBV10-3	few	TRBJ1-5	18	CAISESILGGGSNQPQHF
TRBV25-1	many	TRBJ2-2	13	CASSEGGTGELFF
TRBV19	few	TRBJ1-2	14	CASSPQGGGYGYTF
TRBV10-3	many	TRBJ1-2	14	CAISGGGRGDGYTF
TRBV20-1	many	TRBJ2-5	15	CSARLAGDLQETQYF
TRBV7-2	many	TRBJ2-5	13	CASTSDRVETQYF
TRBV6-6	many	TRBJ1-2	14	CASSPNRGGHGYTF
TRBV9	.	TRBJ1-5	15	CASSELGLSNQPQHF
TRBV25-1	.	TRBJ2-7	11	CASTDSPEQYF
TRBV27	.	TRBJ1-3	14	CASSRTGFGNTIYF
TRBV12-3/TRBV12-4	.	TRBJ1-5	14	CASSELAGGGNEHF
TRBV29-1	once	TRBJ1-4	15	CSVHDRGRGVEKLFF
TRBV2	.	TRBJ1-5	16	CTSSEAQIQGTRSQHF
TRBV11-1	.	TRBJ2-7	15	CASSHTTGGIYEQYF
TRBV24-1	.	TRBJ1-2	13	CAWVRDRGLGYTF
TRBV24-1	many	TRBJ2-2	13	CATSEPDSGELFF
TRBV6-6	few	TRBJ1-3	15	CASSYSTYSGNTIYF
TRBV10-3	.	TRBJ2-7	14	CASSYSDYSYEQYF
TRBV15	.	TRBJ1-5	15	CAASSLGQGDQPQHF
TRBV7-9	many	TRBJ2-7	14	CASSLQGTTYEQYF
TRBV20-1	many	TRBJ2-5	14	CSYLAGAPRETQYF
TRBV6-5	many	TRBJ1-2	15	CASSYQGFLYYGYTF
TRBV7-9	once	TRBJ2-5	14	CASYPGRGRGPQYF
TRBV2	.	TRBJ1-5	14	CASRLPGLRETQHF
TRBV19	few	TRBJ2-3	10	CATGGDTQYF
TRBV7-2	.	TRBJ1-1	14	CASSSGLAGTEAFF
TRBV10-3	many	TRBJ1-1	13	CATHRTADTEAFF
TRBV19	.	TRBJ2-2	12	CASIREPGELFF
TRBV10-2	many	TRBJ2-2	17	CASRQLAGLSQTGELFF
TRBV11-1	.	TRBJ2-1	14	CASSTGTGRNEQFF
TRBV24-1	many	TRBJ2-5	15	CATSDLTGSQETQYF
TRBV14	many	TRBJ1-1	15	CASSQFTGMNTEAFF
TRBV5-4	.	TRBJ2-7	14	CASSRPETNYEQYF
TRBV10-2	.	TRBJ1-6	13	CASSWGGSSPLHF
TRBV7-2	many	TRBJ2-7	15	CASSLPGASYHEQYF
TRBV25-1	once	TRBJ1-1	15	CASSGPVTANTEAFF
TRBV10-3	many	TRBJ2-7	16	CAISESGQGLPYEQYF
TRBV6-1	few	TRBJ1-5	16	CASSGQESALNQPQHF
TRBV6-1	.	TRBJ2-7	16	CASSELSTGGGREQHF
TRBV2	few	TRBJ1-4	14	CASSDRTGDEKLFF